This is a list of T cell receptor beta chains from one sample in a study of blood T cells in healthy people across ages. Via MiXCR, TCRdb re-called the 5' RACE reads, giving one row per CDR3 protein. This table holds about 1.1 million distinct CDR3 sequences, 35% to 40% found once. Material for sequencing was blood. These receptors were obtained from a man aged 18 to 30 in good health. The CDR3 runs from the conserved cysteine through the conserved F or W. The D gene is left open where the match is weak. Rows may omit the clone size; those that give it use once, few, many or a size class.

V	size	J	D	CDR3	DNA
TRBV30	NA	TRBJ1-1	NA	CAWSHSGRTEAFF	TGTGCCTGGAGTCATTCGGGCCGCACTGAAGCTTTCTTT
TRBV9	NA	TRBJ1-1	NA	CASSPETGEREAFF	TGTGCCAGCAGCCCAGAGACGGGAGAACGAGAAGCTTTCTTT
TRBV20-1	NA	TRBJ2-7	NA	CSARDKQAIYSYEQYF	TGCAGTGCTAGAGATAAACAGGCCATATACTCCTACGAGCAGTACTTC
TRBV20-1	once	TRBJ2-3	TRBD2	CSARPVGGSTDTQYF	TGCAGTGCTAGGCCCGTGGGGGGGAGCACAGATACGCAGTATTTT
TRBV6-2/TRBV6-3	few	TRBJ2-1	TRBD2	CAGSSGGLGNEQFF	TGTGCCGGGTCGAGCGGGGGCCTCGGCAATGAGCAGTTCTTC
TRBV4-2	NA	TRBJ2-3	TRBD2	CASSLGTSGVSTDTQYF	TGTGCCAGCAGCCTAGGGACTAGCGGGGTGAGCACAGATACGCAGTATTTT
TRBV12-5	NA	TRBJ2-5	TRBD2	CASGLRAGGPETQYF	TGTGCTAGTGGTTTAAGGGCGGGGGGGCCAGAGACCCAGTACTTC
TRBV6-5	many	TRBJ1-2	NA	CASRPSGANYGYTF	TGTGCCAGCAGACCCTCAGGGGCGAACTATGGCTACACCTTC
TRBV9	NA	TRBJ2-3	TRBD2	CASSVALAGGLGDTQYF	TGTGCCAGCAGCGTAGCTCTAGCGGGGGGTTTGGGAGATACGCAGTATTTT
TRBV20-1	few	TRBJ1-6	TRBD1	CSALNGTGHFNNSPLHF	TGCAGTGCGCTTAACGGGACAGGGCATTTTAATAATTCACCCCTCCACTTT
TRBV6-6	many	TRBJ1-2	NA	CASSDGPNYGYTF	TGTGCCAGCAGTGACGGTCCTAACTATGGCTACACCTTC
TRBV4-3	NA	TRBJ1-4	NA	CASSQDPGRMEMKKLFF	TGCGCCAGCAGCCAAGATCCAGGGCGTATGGAAATGAAAAAACTGTTTTTT
TRBV5-1	NA	TRBJ1-2	TRBD1	CASSHSTGGIYGYTF	TGCGCCAGCAGCCATTCGACAGGGGGCATCTATGGCTACACCTTC
TRBV4-1	NA	TRBJ1-6	NA	CASSQGQGTNSPLHF	TGCGCCAGCAGCCAAGGGCAGGGGACGAATTCACCCCTCCACTTT
TRBV7-6	NA	TRBJ1-1	TRBD1	CASSPYPGGGSTEAFF	TGTGCCAGCAGCCCCTATCCCGGAGGGGGCAGCACTGAAGCTTTCTTT
TRBV6-6	many	TRBJ1-2	NA	CASSYGGDYGYTF	TGTGCCAGCAGTTACGGGGGAGACTATGGCTACACCTTC
TRBV20-1	NA	TRBJ1-2	NA	CSARQGGHGYTF	TGCAGTGCTAGACAGGGTGGTCATGGCTACACCTTC
TRBV9	few	TRBJ2-1	TRBD2	CASSTGGGAAVEQFF	TGTGCCAGCAGCACCGGCGGGGGGGCAGCGGTTGAGCAGTTCTTC
TRBV5-1	NA	TRBJ1-2	NA	CVSSSPGSNYGYIF	TGCGTCAGCAGCTCTCCGGGATCAAACTATGGCTACATCTTC
TRBV5-1	once	TRBJ1-1	NA	CASSLVRGGGTEAFF	TGCGCCAGCAGCTTGGTTCGCGGGGGTGGCACTGAAGCTTTCTTT
TRBV4-1	NA	TRBJ2-7	NA	CASSQYTGNERYF	TGCGCCAGCAGCCAATATACAGGGAACGAGCGGTACTTC
TRBV2	few	TRBJ1-2	NA	CASSTGFSGYGYTF	TGTGCCAGCAGTACAGGGTTCAGTGGCTATGGCTACACCTTC
TRBV20-1	many	TRBJ2-1	TRBD2	CSASGGSSYNEQFF	TGCAGTGCTAGCGGGGGGAGCTCCTACAATGAGCAGTTCTTC
TRBV7-8	many	TRBJ2-1	NA	CASGTSSYNEQFF	TGTGCCAGCGGAACTAGCTCCTACAATGAGCAGTTCTTC
TRBV27	once	TRBJ2-7	NA	CASSLTGISFVYEQYF	TGTGCCAGCAGTTTAACGGGGATTAGTTTCGTCTACGAGCAGTACTTC
TRBV29-1	many	TRBJ1-1	TRBD1	CSVAGQGYTEAFF	TGCAGCGTTGCGGGACAGGGCTACACTGAAGCTTTCTTT
TRBV2	NA	TRBJ2-3	TRBD2	CASSIRTSGGYHMAYF	TGTGCCAGCAGCATTCGGACTAGCGGGGGTTACCATATGGCGTATTTT
TRBV27	few	TRBJ2-3	NA	CASSLLRGASTDTQYF	TGTGCCAGCAGTTTACTCCGGGGGGCTAGCACAGATACGCAGTATTTT
TRBV5-4	NA	TRBJ2-1	NA	CASSLPPAGDNEQFF	TGTGCCAGCAGCTTGCCTCCAGCAGGGGATAATGAGCAGTTCTTC
TRBV10-3	NA	TRBJ2-2	NA	CAISERTNANTGELFF	TGTGCCATCAGTGAGAGGACCAACGCGAACACCGGGGAGCTGTTTTTT